The 18 T cell receptor beta chains given below trace back to one sample, sequenced in a study of T cell repertoires in cytomegalovirus infection. No antigens are known for them. TCRdb used MiXCR to reprocess the reads, holding one entry per CDR3 protein. The sample records roughly 500,000 distinct CDR3 sequences, 30% to 35% being singletons. The sample here was cultured PBMCs, taken from culture after CMV antigen stimulation. All receptors come from a human donor in good health (CMV status not recorded). Some clones in this sample may be carry-over from other donors' samples.

This clonotype has just a few counts. This chain uses TRBV30 with TRBJ2-3; 11 bases agree with TRBD2. The CDR3 runs to 15 residues. The germline CDR1 and CDR2 sequences are GTSNPN and SVGIG (reference sequence). V dropped 1 base and J dropped 5; count of bases not matched to a gene: 5. CDR3 residues: CAWSGLAGLEDTQYF. The CDR3 region has the DNA TGTGCCTGGAGTGGACTAGCGGGATTGGAAGATACGCAGTATTTT.

The chain combines TRBV6-8 with TRBJ2-3, with 10 bases matching TRBD2. This CDR3 contains 17 residues. V dropped 2 bases and J dropped 0; count of bases not matched to a gene: 5. Germline V gives CDR1 MNHGY, CDR2 SAAAGT. DNA of the CDR3: TGTGCCAGCAGTTACCCACTAGCGGGGCCTAGCACAGATACGCAGTATTTT. The encoded protein is CASSYPLAGPSTDTQYF.

The chain is built from TRBV5-6 and TRBJ1-4; D is unresolved. Trimming cost V 9 bases and J 2 bases, with 11 bases left between them. Germline V gene sequence: CDR1 SGHDT, CDR2 YYEEEE. The CDR3 spans 13 residues. CDR3 sequence: CATTFGTNEKLFF. CDR3 bases: TGTGCCACCACTTTTGGGACTAATGAAAAACTGTTTTTT.

The chain links TRBV12-3 or TRBV12-4 to TRBJ2-7; no clear D. The CDR3 contains 13 residues. V gave up 7 bases and J gave up 1 base, with 11 bases separating them. The CDR3 loop reads CASMAGPSYEQYF. Written as DNA, the CDR3 is TGTGCCAGCATGGCAGGCCCATCCTACGAGCAGTACTTC.

There are a few counts of this clonotype. V is TRBV7-9 and J is TRBJ1-2, with unresolved D. Germline V lookup: CDR1 SEHNR, CDR2 FQNEAQ (reference sequence). This CDR3 region has 12 residues. V was clipped by 1 base and J by 7 bases, with 7 bases between them. CDR3 DNA sequence: TGTGCCAGCAGCTTAGGCAGCCTTGGCTACACCTTC. Translated, it gives CASSLGSLGYTF.

V usage is TRBV20-1 and J usage is TRBJ2-2; 7 positions agree with TRBD2. Germline values: CDR1 DFQATT, CDR2 SNEGSKA (reference sequence). J lost 7 bases, V lost 3 bases, and 8 bases had no gene match. The CDR3 extends over 14 amino acids. CDR3 sequence: CSARPPGGNGELFF. As DNA, the CDR3 is TGCAGTGCTAGGCCCCCGGGGGGAAACGGGGAGCTGTTTTTT.

The chain employs TRBV6-8 and TRBJ1-1; no clear D gene. In germline, CDR1 is MNHGY, CDR2 SAAAGT. V shed 6 bases and J shed 3 bases, with 14 bases lying between them. The CDR3 sequence is 14 residues long. The CDR3 DNA follows: TGTGCCAGCAGCCACAGCCCCGGCGACACTGAAGCTTTCTTT. Its translation is CASSHSPGDTEAFF.

The sample holds many counts of this clonotype. The chain has TRBV7-6 and TRBJ2-7; 10 nucleotides agree with TRBD2. The CDR3 sequence is 15 residues long. CDR1 SGHVS and CDR2 FNYEAQ come from the germline V gene. V lost 5 bases and J lost 2; bases outside the gene matches: 6. The CDR3 bases are TGTGCCAGCAGCCCCCGGACTAGCGGACCCTACGAGCAGTACTTC. Residues: CASSPRTSGPYEQYF.

This clonotype came up many times. The V and J genes are TRBV7-3 and TRBJ2-1, with a possible D match to TRBD1 (5 bases). Trimming cost V 0 bases and J 9 bases, with 9 bases left between them. The CDR3 sequence is 13 residues long. CDR1 is SGHTA, CDR2 FQGTGA, per germline. CDR3 protein: CASSLTLRGEQFF. The CDR3 DNA sequence: TGTGCCAGCAGCTTAACCCTAAGGGGTGAGCAGTTCTTC.

In this sample, this clonotype turned up a few times. V usage is TRBV5-1 and J usage is TRBJ2-3, with 9 bases lining up with TRBD1. CDR3 size: 16 residues. CDR1 and CDR2 (germline): SGHRS, YFSETQ. The V and J ends lost 4 bases and 4 bases, in that order; junction bases with no gene match: 10. The CDR3 region is CASSEKDRGGADTQYF. The CDR3 DNA reads as TGCGCCAGCAGCGAGAAGGACAGGGGAGGGGCAGATACGCAGTATTTT.

The CDR3 bases are TGTGCCAGCAGTGAAGCCCTTGGACAGGGGTCTGAAGCTTTCTTT. Amino acids: CASSEALGQGSEAFF. The chain links TRBV2 to TRBJ1-1, with 9 bases matching TRBD1. The CDR3 is 15 residues long. J lost 6 bases, V lost 0 bases, and 5 bases had no gene match. The germline V gene encodes CDR1 SNHLY and CDR2 FYNNEI.

The rearrangement links TRBV12-3 or TRBV12-4 to TRBJ2-7; no reliable D call. Trimming cost V 6 bases and J 6 bases, with 12 bases left between them. The CDR3 length is 12 residues. The CDR3 is CASRGYGPEQYF. DNA for the CDR3: TGTGCCAGCAGGGGATACGGTCCCGAGCAGTACTTC.

The V gene is TRBV4-3, the J gene TRBJ1-2, with TRBD1 matching over 8 bases. The V and J ends lost 7 bases and 4 bases, in that order; junction bases with no gene match: 17. CDR3 length: 17 residues. CDR1 is LGHNA and CDR2 is YSLEER in the germline V gene. The CDR3 sequence: CASTNQGAGGDIYGYTF. In DNA, the CDR3 is TGCGCCAGCACCAATCAGGGGGCGGGGGGCGATATCTATGGCTACACCTTC.

This clonotype occurred a few times. J is TRBJ1-2 and V is TRBV28, with no clear D. The CDR3 extends over 14 amino acids. Germline lookup yields CDR1 MDHEN and CDR2 SYDVKM. Trimming took off 3 bases at V and 8 bases at J, with 16 bases between the two ends. The DNA of the CDR3 is TGTGCCAGCAGTTTTGGAACAGTTTTACAGGGCTACACCTTC. It is translated as CASSFGTVLQGYTF.

The chain recombines TRBV7-9 with TRBJ2-2; D unclear. Trimming stripped 11 bases from V and 0 bases from J, with 13 bases between. This CDR3 is built from 14 residues. Germline V CDR1 and CDR2: SEHNR, FQNEAQ (reference sequence). CDR3: CAGRPEANTGELFF. CDR3 DNA: TGTGCCGGCCGACCAGAAGCGAACACCGGGGAGCTGTTTTTT.

This rearrangement joins TRBV4-1 to TRBJ2-6, with unresolved D. The V gene's germline CDR1 is MGHRA and CDR2 YSYEKL. V was clipped by 0 bases and J by 0 bases, with 9 bases between them. The CDR3 totals 17 residues. This chain's CDR3 is CASSQDSRSSGANVLTF. The CDR3 nucleotides read TGCGCCAGCAGCCAAGATTCCCGAAGCTCTGGGGCCAACGTCCTGACTTTC.

This clonotype was seen a handful of times. The chain joins TRBV19 to TRBJ2-1, with 7 bases lining up with TRBD1. J lost 0 bases, V lost 5 bases, and 16 bases had no gene match. Per germline, CDR1 LNHDA and CDR2 SQIVND (reference sequence). The CDR3 sequence is 19 residues long. The chain's CDR3 is CASSRGTGAGGSSYNEQFF. In DNA, the CDR3 is TGTGCCAGTAGTCGGGGTACAGGGGCAGGTGGAAGCTCCTACAATGAGCAGTTCTTC.

The rearrangement uses TRBV4-1 and TRBJ1-3; 7 positions agree with TRBD1. V lost 1 base, J lost 4 bases, and 7 bases stayed unmatched. The V gene's germline CDR1 is MGHRA and CDR2 YSYEKL. This CDR3 region has 16 residues. CDR3 nucleotides: TGCGCCAGCAGCCAAGGGCGACAGGGTACCGGAAACACCATATATTTT. This gives the protein CASSQGRQGTGNTIYF.